These 16 T cell receptor beta chains were all obtained from the same sample, sequenced in a study of blood T cells in healthy people across ages. Together with a sample-barcoded 5' primer, a J-beta primer mix was included in a second PCR lasting about 7 to 12 cycles. TCRdb independently ran MiXCR on the 5' RACE reads; one entry per CDR3 protein. Seen here are around 1,000,000 distinct CDR3 sequences, 20% to 25% observed once, and the top ten hold 0.65% to 0.95%. In addition, the sample was reused for a study of T cells of mothers and their children.

Material: blood. The receptors were sampled from a girl aged 2 to 10 in good health.

The table lists this clonotype with a few counts. CDR3 sequence (DNA): TGTGCCAGCAGCCGTGTGGGTCAGCCCACCTACGAGCAGTACTTC. This translates into CASSRVGQPTYEQYF. The chain links TRBV21-1 to TRBJ2-7. TRBV21-1 is labeled a pseudogene. The CDR3 has 15 amino acids.

This clonotype showed up just a few times. An end of the junction differs from the germline gene, which may be a read error. The rearrangement links TRBV24-1 to TRBJ1-5; 8 nucleotides match TRBD1. The germline CDR1 and CDR2 sequences are KGHDR and SFDVKD. The CDR3 is made up of 15 amino acids. The CDR3 is CAPSGTGGLDQPQHF. The CDR3 DNA reads as TGTGCCCCCAGTGGCACAGGGGGGTTAGATCAGCCCCAGCATTTT.

This clonotype turned up a few times. The chain combines TRBV4-3 with TRBJ1-4; D call uncertain. There are 15 residues in the CDR3. V was trimmed by 0 bases and J by 8 bases, leaving 13 bases between them. The germline CDR1 and CDR2 sequences are LGHNA and YSLEER. CDR3 coding DNA: TGCGCCAGCAGCCAAGATCGGGGAGGTGACGAAAAACTGTTTTTT. Protein product: CASSQDRGGDEKLFF.

The chain uses TRBV6-6 and TRBJ2-2; D unresolved. There are 12 residues in the CDR3. Germline CDR1 is MNHNY and CDR2 is SVGAGI (reference sequence). The V and J ends lost 7 bases and 2 bases respectively, with 5 bases between them. CDR3 bases: TGTGCCAGCATTTTTAACACCGGGGAGCTGTTTTTT. Its translation: CASIFNTGELFF.

The rearrangement joins TRBV29-1 to TRBJ2-7, with TRBD2 as a possible D gene (5 bases). The J call is uncertain, as TRBJ2-5 better fits the DNA end. CDR1 is SQVTM, CDR2 ANQGSEA, per germline. The CDR3 is made up of 12 amino acids. Here the CDR3 reads CSVVVTGKTQYF. CDR3 bases: TGCAGCGTTGTTGTTACGGGAAAGACCCAGTACTTC.

V gene TRBV10-3 combines with J gene TRBJ2-7; D gene uncertain. The CDR3 has 11 residues. The germline V and J ends were trimmed by 5 bases and 5 bases, with 7 bases remaining between them. Per the germline V gene, CDR1 is ENHRY and CDR2 is SYGVKD. CDR3 nucleotide sequence: TGTGCCATCAGTAACACGAACGAGCAGTACTTC. Amino acid sequence: CAISNTNEQYF.

V is TRBV29-1 and J is TRBJ2-7, with TRBD1 matching 9 bases. Germline lookup yields CDR1 SQVTM and CDR2 ANQGSEA. With V trimmed by 6 bases and J by 3 bases, 3 bases remained unmatched. CDR3 length: 12 amino acids. CDR3 sequence (DNA): TGCAGCGTATGGACAGGGGACTACGAGCAGTACTTC. Translating it yields CSVWTGDYEQYF.

This clonotype came up a few times. V and J are TRBV5-1 and TRBJ2-5; a weak D match, TRBD2 (5 bases). With the DNA end fitting TRBJ2-7 better, the J assignment may be wrong. The CDR3 consists of 15 residues. Germline values: CDR1 SGHRS, CDR2 YFSETQ. The CDR3 sequence: CASSPDSALSYEQYF. The CDR3 DNA follows: TGCGCCAGCAGCCCAGATAGCGCCCTCTCCTACGAGCAGTACTTC.

The chain uses TRBV20-1 and TRBJ1-5, with D perhaps TRBD1 (5 bases). This CDR3 is built from 13 residues. With 5 bases removed from V and 7 bases from J, the gap between germline ends came to 15 bases. Germline CDR1 and CDR2: DFQATT and SNEGSKA (reference sequence). In DNA, the CDR3 is TGCAGTGCTTCGGACAATACCGAGCAGCCCCAGCATTTT. This encodes CSASDNTEQPQHF.

CDR3 residues: CSARVRGLLEQYF. The CDR3 DNA follows: TGCAGTGCTAGAGTGCGAGGGTTGCTCGAGCAGTACTTC. The rearrangement joins TRBV20-1 to TRBJ2-5, with D perhaps matching TRBD2 (5 bases). The J call is doubtful: the DNA matches TRBJ2-7 better. The CDR3 has 13 amino acids. Germline V gives CDR1 DFQATT, CDR2 SNEGSKA (reference sequence).

The rearrangement joins TRBV12-3 or TRBV12-4 to TRBJ2-6, with D possibly TRBD1 on 5 matching bases. V lost 3 bases and J lost 4, with 16 bases in between. The CDR3 length is 17 residues. In DNA, the CDR3 is TGTGCCAGCAGTTTGAACACCGACAGTGCCGGGGCCAACGTCCTGACTTTC. Translation: CASSLNTDSAGANVLTF.

The chain couples TRBV4-1 to TRBJ2-7; TRBD2 matches at 15 bases. The V segment lost 4 bases and the J segment 2 bases; nucleotides outside the gene matches: 6. CDR1 is MGHRA, CDR2 YSYEKL, per germline. The CDR3 spans 17 residues. The CDR3 sequence is CASSPGLAGGRAYEQYF. CDR3 nucleotide sequence: TGCGCCAGCAGCCCGGGACTAGCGGGAGGAAGAGCCTACGAGCAGTACTTC.

The V gene is TRBV25-1, the J gene TRBJ2-5, with 12 bases lining up with TRBD1. V was pared by 4 bases and J by 4 bases, with 13 bases of the junction left unmatched. This CDR3 spans 18 amino acids. CDR1 is MGHDK, CDR2 SYGVNS, per germline. The CDR3 DNA reads TGTGCCAGCAGTGCACCGGGACAGGGGGCGCCGAAGGGAGAGACCCAGTACTTC. It translates to CASSAPGQGAPKGETQYF. The variable domain in full, completed from reference TRBV25-1 and TRBJ2-5, reads EADIYQTPRYLVIGTGKKITLECSQTMGHDKMYWYQQDPGMELHLIHYSYGVNSTEKGDLSSESTVSRIRTEHFPLTLESARPSHTSQYLCASSAPGQGAPKGETQYFGPGTRLLVL.

This clonotype was observed a single time. The chain couples TRBV9 to TRBJ2-5, with D unclear. With 4 bases removed from V and 4 bases from J, the gap between germline ends came to 14 bases. The germline CDR1 and CDR2 sequences are SGDLS and YYNGEE. The CDR3 runs to 14 residues. CDR3 coding DNA: TGTGCCAGCAGCCCAGGACCGACCCGAGAGACCCAGTACTTC. Its translation is CASSPGPTRETQYF.

This clonotype was seen a few times. The chain is built from TRBV6-1 and TRBJ1-5; unclear D gene. V shed 2 bases and J shed 9 bases, with 5 bases lying between them. The CDR3 runs to 11 residues. Per germline, CDR1 MNHNS and CDR2 SASEGT. DNA for the CDR3: TGTGCCAGCAGTGAATCTCGGCCCCAGCATTTT. This codes for CASSESRPQHF.

This clonotype was seen a handful of times. This may be a read error, as it is one base from a much larger clone. This chain links TRBV4-1 with TRBJ2-7; D remains unclear. Between the trimmed V and J ends, which lost 0 bases and 6 bases, there was a span of 21 bases. Germline CDR1 is MGHRA and CDR2 is YSYEKL. The CDR3 sequence is 17 residues long. The CDR3 region is CASSQEPFSVLPCEQYF. In nucleotides, the CDR3 is TGCGCCAGCAGCCAAGAACCATTCAGCGTCCTCCCCTGCGAGCAGTACTTC.